What follows is one T cell receptor beta chain and its context. It has no known antigen specificity. Base qualities are not recorded, but no much larger clone differs from it by a single base. This record comes from a study of blood T cell repertoires in COVID-19 (dated by TCRdb to the early 2020s). Context from the whole study: Samples covering the acute and convalescent phases of COVID-19 were provided by collaborators in the United States, Italy and Spain. The samples were drawn from two sources: the first 160 participants of the ongoing ImmuneRACE study, and over 950 subjects contributed by 6 global collaborators. Subjects who had been exposed to COVID-19, were actively infected with it, or had recovered from it provided the deeply sampled blood TCRbeta repertoires that made up the dataset. Where HLA class I and class II types were available, the types were taken from metadata supplied by the sample provider, not from assay-based typing. A de-identified subject ID, COVID-19 status, age in years and sex were almost always included in the sample metadata. The repertoires were released in a freely available public database meant as a resource for research on the immune response to SARS-CoV-2. The prospective study material was composed of cDNA or gDNA derived from T cells, B-cell-depleted T cells, or PBMCs.

Counted from cysteine to phenylalanine, this CDR3 has 16 amino acids. Kept here is only the CDR3 DNA, which spans 48 bases and is read in frame from base 1. Reading the germline V gene (reference sequence) gives CDR1 MNHEY and CDR2 SMNVEV. V ends up 6 bases short and J 6 bases short, with an unmatched junction base count of 11. Collaborating institutions collected whole blood in K2EDTA tubes following their own protocols. For TCRbeta analysis, collaborators shipped samples in one of three forms: frozen whole blood, isolated PBMCs, or DNA extracted from either of those sample types. What the work shows at the level of the full study, not this receptor alone: Clinical and demographic metadata were provided uncurated, with the amount varying by source and participant.

TCRbeta CDR3 regions were amplified from genomic DNA by means of the immunoSEQ Assay, a bias-controlled multiplex PCR. In the source study's methods: Within the assay, amplification of reference gene primers was used to estimate how many nucleated cells each sample contained. Sequence reads were collapsed and filtered to measure the absolute abundance of every unique TCRbeta CDR3 rearrangement. For each sample, productive Simpson clonality was calculated as the square root of Simpson's diversity index across productive rearrangements. In TCRdb, the immuneACCESS table is reduced to in-frame sequences with V and J assigned. These tables do not hold every clone; where another copy was compared, an unresolved V gene accounts for under half, and the others remain unexplained. D and trimming were read from the DNA, whereas the V and J calls and clone size are those reported in that table. The sample includes a few hundred thousand clones, with 86% observed a single time. Of the sample, approximately 4% falls within the top ten clones.

Recombination connected TRBV27 to TRBJ2-2, with 9 bases in between that match TRBD1. Sequenced material: peripheral blood. The receptor comes from a man aged 18 to 30 with active or convalescent COVID-19. The DNA sequence is as follows: TGTGCCAGCAGGGCTCCGGGACAGGGTGAACCCGGGGAGCTGTTTTTT. Translated, this gives CASRAPGQGEPGELFF.